This TCR beta chain originates from a study of T cells in Graves' hyperthyroidism and ophthalmopathy (dated by TCRdb to the late 2010s). Looking at the study overall: Peripheral blood was sampled at the time of initial diagnosis, prior to any treatment. After blood sampling, hyperthyroidism patients were treated with methimazole at a starting dose of 30 mg daily, and ophthalmopathy patients were treated with high-dose intravenous methylprednisolone. In roughly six Graves' hyperthyroidism patients, the study also compared T-cell repertoires from thyroid tissue with T-cell repertoires from blood. The approximately 100 discovery patients were divided at random into training and test sets in a 7:3 ratio. To identify TCR V-J signatures that set the groups apart, the researchers used a discovery cohort of roughly 100 patients, made up of under 50 with Graves' ophthalmopathy and about 60 with stable Graves' hyperthyroidism. According to the paper, TCR Vbeta CDR3 sequencing was carried out on around 140 peripheral blood samples, which came from 40 to 45 ophthalmopathy, approximately 72 hyperthyroidism and roughly 17 progressor patients. Prospective prediction of ophthalmopathy was tested in an independent validation cohort of 18 hyperthyroidism patients and 15 to 17 patients who later progressed to ophthalmopathy.

Results the study describes overall, beyond this receptor: No statistical method was used to set the sample size in advance, and investigators knew the group allocation. During validation, the model predicted progression to ophthalmopathy a median of about 6.5 months ahead of onset, with around 70% sensitivity and about 72% specificity. Most expanded thyroid clonotypes (frequency above 0.001) were also detected in blood, suggesting blood repertoires may reflect thyroid immune responses. In cross-validation, a model built on a 13 V-J signature told ophthalmopathy apart from stable hyperthyroidism with under 90% sensitivity and roughly 82% specificity, and in testing the same model reached 80%/75%.

The TCR beta CDR3 regions were amplified from RNA transcripts. For the first round of RT-PCR on the TCR CDR3, the HTBI primer set was used together with the Qiagen OneStep RT-PCR kit. Libraries were constructed in a second round of multiplex PCR, after which size selection and purification were performed. Libraries were sequenced paired-end with 100 bp reads on an Illumina HiSeq2000. Regarding the original processing steps: SOAPnuke was used to process the raw data, removing reads that contained adapters or uncalled bases, had a mean Phred below 15, or lacked an exact match to the constant primer or identifier. High-quality paired reads were merged using COPE v1.2.5, and each unique nucleotide sequence was defined as a clonotype. MiTCR v1.1 was used to align the clonotypes against IMGT TRBV, TRBD and TRBJ reference segments. The analysis was restricted to V-J combinations with a frequency above 0.0001, which together covered just over 99% of the repertoires. The TCS score was defined as the ratio of F50 (clonal expansion) to E x V (chaos), calculated using BLOSUM62-based TCRdist between CDR3 peptides within each V-J. Welch's t-statistics and random forest reduced 500 to 650 V-J features to under 15, which were used in a naive Bayes classifier (R e1071). The public sequencing data were trimmed at Q25 with fastp and processed into clonotypes with MiXCR by TCRdb, which kept only in-frame beta chains. Rows matching on CDR3 protein sequence are summarized as one entry with the most common DNA and genes. For this entry, the V and J calls and clone size follow TCRdb and not the study's own pipeline. The sample contains roughly 720,000 distinct CDR3 sequences, roughly 17% of them found a single time. The ten most abundant clones make up around 16% of the sample.

This clonotype has at least ten counts. Which antigen it targets is not known. Qualities for individual bases were not recorded, and no much larger clone is one base off. A patient counted as having stable Graves' hyperthyroidism if no progression to ophthalmopathy occurred over 18 months of follow-up. The hyperthyroidism patients were between 18 and 65 years old and newly diagnosed, with a disease duration of less than 2 months. Any patient with an uncontrolled infection, another autoimmune disease, pregnancy or lactation was excluded. Diagnoses relied on clinical symptoms, serum thyroxine and TRAb, thyroid ultrasound and orbital computed tomography. PBMCs were separated from roughly 9.3 ml of fresh peripheral blood using Ficoll-Paque density gradient centrifugation. Total RNA was extracted with Trizol reagent, and quality was checked on an Agilent 2100 Bioanalyzer. In the germline V gene, CDR1 corresponds to MNHNS and CDR2 to SASEGT. Trimming removed 10 bases from V and 0 bases from J, leaving 13 bases between the germline ends. Reading from cysteine to phenylalanine, the CDR3 counts 14 amino acids. Of all the DNA, just the CDR3 is kept, 42 bases in frame from base 1.

The sequence joins TRBV6-1 to TRBJ2-1; there is no confident call for the D gene. The material sequenced was blood. The clonotype originates from a man aged 45-65 years with Graves' hyperthyroidism. The nucleotide sequence is given as TGTGCCACCCAGACCACCCGCTCCTACAATGAGCAGTTCTTC. The translation is CATQTTRSYNEQFF.